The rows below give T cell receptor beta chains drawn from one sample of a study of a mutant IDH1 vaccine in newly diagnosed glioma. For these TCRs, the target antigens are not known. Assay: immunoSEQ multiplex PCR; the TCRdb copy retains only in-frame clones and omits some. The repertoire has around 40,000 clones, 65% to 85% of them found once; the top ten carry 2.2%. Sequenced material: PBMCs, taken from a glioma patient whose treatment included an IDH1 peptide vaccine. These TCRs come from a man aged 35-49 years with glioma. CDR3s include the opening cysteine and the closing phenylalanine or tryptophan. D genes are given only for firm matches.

TGTGCCAGTAGTACCCTCGGACAGGGGGGAGAGACCCAGTACTTC,CASSTLGQGGETQYF,TRBV19,15,TRBD1,TRBJ2-5
TGCGCCAGCAGCTTGGCCCCCCCCATCCAGTCTCGGATCAACTATGGCTACACCTTC,CASSLAPPIQSRINYGYTF,TRBV5-1,19,-,TRBJ1-2
TGTGCCAGTACCTTGGGGGGCGACACTGAAGCTTTCTTT,CASTLGGDTEAFF,TRBV19,13,-,TRBJ1-1
TGTGCCAGCAGTGTTCTAGCGAGCACAGATACGCAGTATTTT,CASSVLASTDTQYF,TRBV2,14,-,TRBJ2-3
TGTGCCAGCAGCTCAAGGACGGGGGAGACCCAGTACTTC,CASSSRTGETQYF,TRBV11-1,13,-,TRBJ2-5
TGTGCCAGCTCCGCCAAGGGGACAGACACTGAAGCTTTCTTT,CASSAKGTDTEAFF,TRBV18,14,TRBD1,TRBJ1-1
TGTGCCAGCAGCTCCCGGACAGGGCAGAACACTGAAGCTTTCTTT,CASSSRTGQNTEAFF,TRBV9,15,TRBD1,TRBJ1-1
TGTGCCAGCAGCTGGACCCGAGCTGAGCAGTTCTTC,CASSWTRAEQFF,TRBV5-5,12,-,TRBJ2-1
TGCAGCGTTGAAGGGGTACTAGCGGGAGCGGGGAATGAGCAGTTCTTC,CSVEGVLAGAGNEQFF,TRBV29-1,16,TRBD2,TRBJ2-1
TGTGCCAGCAGCTCCCGTACTAGCGGGGGTGACAATGAGCAGTTCTTC,CASSSRTSGGDNEQFF,TRBV7-9,16,TRBD2,TRBJ2-1
TGTGCCAGCAGCTGGGTGGGAGGCACCGGGGAGCTGTTTTTT,CASSWVGGTGELFF,TRBV5-5,14,-,TRBJ2-2
TGCGCCAGCAGCCCGACAGGGGGCAATGAAAAACTGTTTTTT,CASSPTGGNEKLFF,TRBV4-3,14,TRBD1,TRBJ1-4
TGTGCCAGTCTGAGCCTTAGCGGGAGTAACCCAGATACGCAGTATTTT,CASLSLSGSNPDTQYF,TRBV7-9,16,TRBD2,TRBJ2-3
TGTGCCAGCAGCCTGGGAGCGGGAGGCCGCCAAGAGACCCAGTACTTC,CASSLGAGGRQETQYF,TRBV2,16,TRBD2,TRBJ2-5
TGCGCCAGCAGCCACCAGGACAGGGTAGATTCCTACGAGCAGTACTTC,CASSHQDRVDSYEQYF,TRBV4-1,16,TRBD1,TRBJ2-7